Listed here is a single T cell receptor beta chain. Antigen specificity is unknown. These data come from a study of T cells in Graves' hyperthyroidism and ophthalmopathy. Overall study findings and caveats: Within blood appeared most thyroid clonotypes that had expanded above 0.001.

What was amplified from RNA transcripts were TCR beta CDR3 regions. The TCR CDR3 was amplified in a first-round RT-PCR using the HTBI primer set. TCRdb redid the calling of the multiplex PCR reads with MiXCR, one entry per CDR3 protein. The sample includes more than 300,000 distinct CDR3 sequences, less than 20% of them seen just once. Germline assignment: CDR1 SEHNR and CDR2 FQNEAQ (reference sequence). This CDR3 comprises 12 residues. V gave up 5 bases and J gave up 5 bases, with 9 bases separating them. The sequencing input was blood. This sequence was found in a man younger than 35 with Graves' ophthalmopathy. The genes are TRBV7-9 and TRBJ1-1; TRBD1 is a possible D gene (5 bases). The DNA of the CDR3 is TGTGCCAGCAGCACACCAGGGACTGAAGCTTTCTTT. Amino acid sequence: CASSTPGTEAFF.